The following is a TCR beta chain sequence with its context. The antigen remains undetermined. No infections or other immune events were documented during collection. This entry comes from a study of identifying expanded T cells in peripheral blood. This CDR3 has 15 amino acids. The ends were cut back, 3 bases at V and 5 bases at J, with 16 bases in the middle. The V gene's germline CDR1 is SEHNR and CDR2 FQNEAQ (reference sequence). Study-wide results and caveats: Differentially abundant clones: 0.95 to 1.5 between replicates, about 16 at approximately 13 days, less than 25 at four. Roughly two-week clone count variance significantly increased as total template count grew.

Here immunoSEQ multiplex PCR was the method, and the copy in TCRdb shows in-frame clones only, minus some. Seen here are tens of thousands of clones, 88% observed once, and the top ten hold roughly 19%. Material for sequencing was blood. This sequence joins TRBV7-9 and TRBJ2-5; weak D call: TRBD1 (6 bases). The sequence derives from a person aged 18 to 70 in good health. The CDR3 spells CASSFSQGLVETQYF. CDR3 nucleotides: TGTGCCAGCAGCTTTTCCCAGGGGCTCGTCGAGACCCAGTACTTC. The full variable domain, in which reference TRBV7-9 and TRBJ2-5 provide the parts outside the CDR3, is DTGVSQNPRHKITKRGQNVTFRCDPISEHNRLYWYRQTLGQGPEFLTYFQNEAQLEKSRLLSDRFSAERPKGSFSTLEIQRTEQGDSAMYLCASSFSQGLVETQYFGPGTRLLVL.